The clone carrying this T cell receptor (beta chain) has a count of ten or more. Antigen unknown. TCR beta CDR3 regions were amplified from RNA transcripts. HTBI primers were the set used in a first-round RT-PCR of the TCR CDR3. TCRdb re-called the multiplex PCR reads with MiXCR, one entry per CDR3 protein. The sample shows about 540,000 distinct CDR3 sequences, about 45% of them seen only once. The entry originates in a study of T cells in Graves' hyperthyroidism and ophthalmopathy. Points from the study as a whole: Before onset, ophthalmopathy was predicted by the model a median approximately 6.5 months earlier. Also found in blood were most expanded thyroid clonotypes above 0.001.

Participants, patients aged 18 to 65, had newly diagnosed hyperthyroidism with a duration under 2 months. Every diagnosis used clinical symptoms, serum thyroxine and TRAb, thyroid ultrasound and orbital computed tomography. This CDR3 spans 17 amino acids. Germline V gene sequence: CDR1 MGHRA, CDR2 YSYEKL. V was pared by 0 bases and J by 1 base, with 4 bases of the junction left unmatched. The gene calls are TRBV4-1 and TRBJ1-5; 9 bases line up with TRBD1. This receptor was taken from a woman aged 18-29 years with Graves' hyperthyroidism. Sequencing was carried out using peripheral blood or thyroid tissue (not recorded which). Written as DNA, the CDR3 is TGCGCCAGCAGCCAAGATTGGACAGGGGCAAGCAATCAGCCCCAGCATTTT. Protein: CASSQDWTGASNQPQHF.